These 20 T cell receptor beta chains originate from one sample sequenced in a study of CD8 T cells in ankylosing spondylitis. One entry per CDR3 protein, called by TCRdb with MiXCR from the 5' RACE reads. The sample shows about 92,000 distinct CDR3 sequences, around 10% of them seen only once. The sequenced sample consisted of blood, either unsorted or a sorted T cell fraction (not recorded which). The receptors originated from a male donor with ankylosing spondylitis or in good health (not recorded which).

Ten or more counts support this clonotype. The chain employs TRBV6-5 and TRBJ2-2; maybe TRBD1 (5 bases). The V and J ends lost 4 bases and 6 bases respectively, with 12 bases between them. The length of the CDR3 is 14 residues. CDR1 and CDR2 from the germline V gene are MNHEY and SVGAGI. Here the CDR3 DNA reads TGTGCCAGCAGTTCAGGGTCGTTTCCCGGGGAGCTGTTTTTT. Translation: CASSSGSFPGELFF.

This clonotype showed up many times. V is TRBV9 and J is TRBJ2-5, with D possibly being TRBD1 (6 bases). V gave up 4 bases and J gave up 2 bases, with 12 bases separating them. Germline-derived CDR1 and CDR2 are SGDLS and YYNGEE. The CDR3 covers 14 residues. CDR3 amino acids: CASSIGTLQETQYF. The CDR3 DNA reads TGTGCCAGCAGCATTGGGACATTACAAGAGACCCAGTACTTC.

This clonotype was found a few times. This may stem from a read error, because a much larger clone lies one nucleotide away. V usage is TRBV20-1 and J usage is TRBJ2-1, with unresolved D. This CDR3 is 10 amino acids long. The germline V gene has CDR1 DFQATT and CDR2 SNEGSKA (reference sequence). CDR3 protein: CSAGEKAPFF. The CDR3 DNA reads TGCAGTGCTGGAGAAAAGGCCCCGTTCTTC.

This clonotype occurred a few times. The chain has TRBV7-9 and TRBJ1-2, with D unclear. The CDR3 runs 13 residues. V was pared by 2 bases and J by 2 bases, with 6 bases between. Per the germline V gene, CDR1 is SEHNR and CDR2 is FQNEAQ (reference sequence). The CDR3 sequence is CASSLPGNYGYTF. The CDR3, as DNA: TGTGCCAGCAGCTTACCGGGAAACTATGGCTACACCTTC.

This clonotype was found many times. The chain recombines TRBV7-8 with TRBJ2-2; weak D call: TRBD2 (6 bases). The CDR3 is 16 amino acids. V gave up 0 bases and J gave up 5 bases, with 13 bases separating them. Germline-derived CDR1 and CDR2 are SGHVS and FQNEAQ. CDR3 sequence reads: CASSLAAGLITGELFF. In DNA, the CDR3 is TGTGCCAGCAGCTTAGCGGCGGGACTTATAACCGGGGAGCTGTTTTTT.

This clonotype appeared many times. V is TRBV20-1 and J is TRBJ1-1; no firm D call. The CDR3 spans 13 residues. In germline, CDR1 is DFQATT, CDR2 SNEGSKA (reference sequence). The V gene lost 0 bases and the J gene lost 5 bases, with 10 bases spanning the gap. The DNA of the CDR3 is TGCAGTGCTAGAGATCTGCCGGGGACTGAAGCTTTCTTT. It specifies CSARDLPGTEAFF.

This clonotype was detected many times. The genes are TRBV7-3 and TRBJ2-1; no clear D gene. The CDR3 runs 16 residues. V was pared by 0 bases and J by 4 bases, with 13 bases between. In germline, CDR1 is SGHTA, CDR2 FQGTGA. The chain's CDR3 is CASSLTANPRYNEQFF. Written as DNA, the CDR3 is TGTGCCAGCAGCTTAACAGCAAACCCGCGGTACAATGAGCAGTTCTTC.

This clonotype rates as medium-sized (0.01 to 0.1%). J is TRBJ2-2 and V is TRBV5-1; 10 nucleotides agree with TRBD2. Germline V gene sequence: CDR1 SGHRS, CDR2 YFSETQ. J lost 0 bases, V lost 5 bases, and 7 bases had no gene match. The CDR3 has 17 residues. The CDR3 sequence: CASRHITSGANTGELFF. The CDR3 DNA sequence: TGCGCCAGCAGGCACATAACTAGCGGGGCGAACACCGGGGAGCTGTTTTTT.

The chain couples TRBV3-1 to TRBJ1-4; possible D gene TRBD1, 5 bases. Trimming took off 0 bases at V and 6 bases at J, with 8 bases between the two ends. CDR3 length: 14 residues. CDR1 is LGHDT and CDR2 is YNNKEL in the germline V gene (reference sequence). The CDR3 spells CASSQEGGDEKLFF. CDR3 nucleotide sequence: TGTGCCAGCAGCCAAGAGGGAGGGGATGAAAAACTGTTTTTT.

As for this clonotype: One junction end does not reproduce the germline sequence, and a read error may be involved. The CDR3 spells CACSQGGLAGGPDTQYF. In DNA form, the CDR3 reads TGTGCCTGCAGCCAAGGGGGGCTAGCGGGGGGGCCGGATACGCAGTATTTT. The rearrangement links TRBV3-1 to TRBJ2-3, with 12 bases lining up with TRBD2. Germline V gives CDR1 LGHDT, CDR2 YNNKEL (reference sequence). CDR3 length equals 17 residues.

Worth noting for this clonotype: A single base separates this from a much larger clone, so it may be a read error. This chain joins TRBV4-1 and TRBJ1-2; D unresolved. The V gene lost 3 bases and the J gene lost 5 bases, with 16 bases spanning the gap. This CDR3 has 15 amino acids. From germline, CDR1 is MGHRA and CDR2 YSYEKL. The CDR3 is CASSHRKGRFYGYTF. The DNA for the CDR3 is TGCGCCAGCAGCCATCGCAAAGGCCGTTTTTATGGCTACACCTTC.

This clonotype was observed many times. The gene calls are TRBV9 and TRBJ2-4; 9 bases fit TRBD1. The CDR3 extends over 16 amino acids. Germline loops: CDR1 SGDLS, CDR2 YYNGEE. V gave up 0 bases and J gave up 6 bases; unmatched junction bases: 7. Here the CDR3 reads CASSVGEWTGVNIQYF. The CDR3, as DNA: TGTGCCAGCAGCGTAGGTGAATGGACAGGGGTAAACATTCAGTACTTC.

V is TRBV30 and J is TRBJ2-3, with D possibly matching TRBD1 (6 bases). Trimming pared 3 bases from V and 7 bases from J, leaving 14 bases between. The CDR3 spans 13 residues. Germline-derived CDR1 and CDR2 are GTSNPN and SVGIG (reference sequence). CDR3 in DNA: TGTGCCTGGAGGGACTTAGGACAGTATACGCAGTATTTT. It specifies CAWRDLGQYTQYF.

The DNA of the CDR3 is TGTGCCAGCAGCTTCGACTTAGCGGGGAAAAGCCAAGAGACCCAGTACTTC. Its translation: CASSFDLAGKSQETQYF. This sequence joins TRBV11-2 and TRBJ2-5; TRBD2 agrees at 8 bases. The length of the CDR3 is 17 residues. The germline V gene encodes CDR1 SGHAT and CDR2 FQNNGV. V shed 3 bases and J 1 base; nucleotides not matched to a gene: 10.

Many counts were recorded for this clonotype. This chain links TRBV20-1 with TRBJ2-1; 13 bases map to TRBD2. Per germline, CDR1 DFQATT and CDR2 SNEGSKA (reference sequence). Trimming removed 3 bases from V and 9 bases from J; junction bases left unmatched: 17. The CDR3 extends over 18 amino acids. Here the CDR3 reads CSASPYPTTSGGATEQFF. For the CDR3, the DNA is TGCAGTGCTAGTCCCTATCCTACTACTAGCGGGGGGGCCACTGAGCAGTTCTTC.

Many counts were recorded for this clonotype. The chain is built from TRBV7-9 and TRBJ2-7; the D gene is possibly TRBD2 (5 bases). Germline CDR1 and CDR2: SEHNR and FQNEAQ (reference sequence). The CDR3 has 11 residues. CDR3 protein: CAAGVRDEQYF. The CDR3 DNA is TGTGCAGCCGGGGTGCGGGACGAGCAGTACTTC.

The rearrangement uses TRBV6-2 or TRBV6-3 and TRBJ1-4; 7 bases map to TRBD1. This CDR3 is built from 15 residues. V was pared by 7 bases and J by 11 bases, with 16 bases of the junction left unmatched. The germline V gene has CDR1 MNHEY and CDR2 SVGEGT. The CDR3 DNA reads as TGTGCCAGCAACAATCCGGGACAGCAAATGAAGAAACTGTTTTTT. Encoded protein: CASNNPGQQMKKLFF.

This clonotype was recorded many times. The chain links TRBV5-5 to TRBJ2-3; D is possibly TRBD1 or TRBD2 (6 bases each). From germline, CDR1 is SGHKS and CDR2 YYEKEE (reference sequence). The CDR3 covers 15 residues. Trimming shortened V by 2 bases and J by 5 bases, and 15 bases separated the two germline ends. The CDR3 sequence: CASSFDGGLGDTQYF. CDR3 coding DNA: TGTGCCAGCAGCTTCGACGGGGGCCTAGGAGATACGCAGTATTTT.

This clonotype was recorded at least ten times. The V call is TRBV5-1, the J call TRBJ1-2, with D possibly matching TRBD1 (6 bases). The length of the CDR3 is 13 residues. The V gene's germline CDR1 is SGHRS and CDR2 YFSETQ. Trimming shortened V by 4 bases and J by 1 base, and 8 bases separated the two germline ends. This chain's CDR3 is CASSTDSNYGYTF. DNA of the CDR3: TGCGCCAGCAGCACGGACAGTAACTATGGCTACACCTTC.

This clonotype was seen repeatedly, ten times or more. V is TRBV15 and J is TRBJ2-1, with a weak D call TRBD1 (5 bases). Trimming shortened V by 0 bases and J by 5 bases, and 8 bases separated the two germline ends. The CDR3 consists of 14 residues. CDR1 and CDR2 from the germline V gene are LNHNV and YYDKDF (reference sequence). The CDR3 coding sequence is TGTGCCACCAGCAGAGATCGACAGAACAATGAGCAGTTCTTC. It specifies CATSRDRQNNEQFF. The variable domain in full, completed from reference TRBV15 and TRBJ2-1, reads DAMVIQNPRYQVTQFGKPVTLSCSQTLNHNVMYWYQQKSSQAPKLLFHYYDKDFNNEADTPDNFQSRRPNTSFCFLDIRSPGLGDTAMYLCATSRDRQNNEQFFGPGTRLTVL.